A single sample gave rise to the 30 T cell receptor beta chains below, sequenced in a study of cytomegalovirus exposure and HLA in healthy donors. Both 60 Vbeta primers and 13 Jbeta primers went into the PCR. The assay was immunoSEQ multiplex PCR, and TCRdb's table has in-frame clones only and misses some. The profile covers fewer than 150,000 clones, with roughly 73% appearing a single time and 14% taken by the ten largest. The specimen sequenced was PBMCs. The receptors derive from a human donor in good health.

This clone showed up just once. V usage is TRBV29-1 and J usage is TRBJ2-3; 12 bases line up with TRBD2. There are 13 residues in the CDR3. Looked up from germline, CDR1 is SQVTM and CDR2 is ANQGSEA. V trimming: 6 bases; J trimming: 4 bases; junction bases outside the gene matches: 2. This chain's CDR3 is CSVSSGRADTQYF. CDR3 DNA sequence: TGCAGCGTCTCTAGCGGGAGGGCAGATACGCAGTATTTT.

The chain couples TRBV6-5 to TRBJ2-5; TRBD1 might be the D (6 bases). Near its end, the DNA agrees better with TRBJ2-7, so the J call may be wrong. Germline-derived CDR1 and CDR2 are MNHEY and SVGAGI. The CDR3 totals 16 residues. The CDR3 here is CASSYRLRQDPYEQYF. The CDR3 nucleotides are TGTGCCAGCAGTTACCGTCTTCGACAGGACCCCTACGAGCAGTACTTC.

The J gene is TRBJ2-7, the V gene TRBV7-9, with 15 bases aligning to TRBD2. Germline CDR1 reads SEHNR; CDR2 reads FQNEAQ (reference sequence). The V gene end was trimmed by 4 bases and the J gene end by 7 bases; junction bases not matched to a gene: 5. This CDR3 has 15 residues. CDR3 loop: CASSSGTSGGREQYF. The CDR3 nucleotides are TGTGCCAGCAGCTCAGGGACTAGCGGGGGGCGGGAGCAGTACTTC.

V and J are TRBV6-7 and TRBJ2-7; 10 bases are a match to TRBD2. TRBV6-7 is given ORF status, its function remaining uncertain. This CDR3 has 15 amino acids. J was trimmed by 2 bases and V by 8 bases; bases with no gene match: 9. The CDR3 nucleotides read TGTGCCAGCTCACTAGCGGGATTTTCTACCTACGAGCAGTACTTC. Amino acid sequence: CASSLAGFSTYEQYF.

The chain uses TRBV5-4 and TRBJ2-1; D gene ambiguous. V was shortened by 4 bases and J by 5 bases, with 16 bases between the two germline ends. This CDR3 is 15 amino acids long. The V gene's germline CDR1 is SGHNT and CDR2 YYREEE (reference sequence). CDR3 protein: CASSASDLIHNEQFF. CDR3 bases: TGTGCCAGCAGCGCCTCTGATCTAATACACAATGAGCAGTTCTTC.

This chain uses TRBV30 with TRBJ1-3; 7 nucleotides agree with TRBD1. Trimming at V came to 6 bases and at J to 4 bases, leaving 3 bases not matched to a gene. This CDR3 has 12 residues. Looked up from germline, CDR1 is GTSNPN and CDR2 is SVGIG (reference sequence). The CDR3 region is CACQGEGNTIYF. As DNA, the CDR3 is TGTGCCTGTCAGGGGGAAGGAAACACCATATATTTT.

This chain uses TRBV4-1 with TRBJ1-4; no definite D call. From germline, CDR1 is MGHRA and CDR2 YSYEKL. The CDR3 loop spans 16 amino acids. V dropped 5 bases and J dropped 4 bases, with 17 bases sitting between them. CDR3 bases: TGCGCCAGCAGCAGAAGAACAGTCTACGGTAATGAAAAACTGTTTTTT. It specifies CASSRRTVYGNEKLFF.

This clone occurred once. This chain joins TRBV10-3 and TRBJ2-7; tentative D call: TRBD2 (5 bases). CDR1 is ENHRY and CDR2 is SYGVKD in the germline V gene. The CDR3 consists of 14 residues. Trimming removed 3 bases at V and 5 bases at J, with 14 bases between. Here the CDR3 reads CAISDLGRGDEQYF. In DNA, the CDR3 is TGTGCCATCAGTGACCTAGGGAGAGGAGACGAGCAGTACTTC.

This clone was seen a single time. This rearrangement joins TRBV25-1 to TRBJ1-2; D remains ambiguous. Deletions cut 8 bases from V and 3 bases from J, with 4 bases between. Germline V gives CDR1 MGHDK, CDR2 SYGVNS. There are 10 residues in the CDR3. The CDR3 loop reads CASYDYGYTF. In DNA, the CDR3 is TGTGCCAGCTATGACTATGGCTACACCTTC.

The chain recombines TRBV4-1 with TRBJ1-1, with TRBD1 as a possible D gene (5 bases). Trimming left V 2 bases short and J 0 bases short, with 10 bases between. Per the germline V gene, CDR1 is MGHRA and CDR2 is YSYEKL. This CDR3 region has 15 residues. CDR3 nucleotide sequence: TGCGCCAGCAGCCAAATGGGACTAATGAACACTGAAGCTTTCTTT. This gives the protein CASSQMGLMNTEAFF.

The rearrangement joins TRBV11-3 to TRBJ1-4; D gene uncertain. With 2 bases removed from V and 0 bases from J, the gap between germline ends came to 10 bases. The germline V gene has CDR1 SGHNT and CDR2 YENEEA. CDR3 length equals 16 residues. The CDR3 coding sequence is TGTGCCAGCAGCTTACGCTCAGTTGCAACTAATGAAAAACTGTTTTTT. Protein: CASSLRSVATNEKLFF.

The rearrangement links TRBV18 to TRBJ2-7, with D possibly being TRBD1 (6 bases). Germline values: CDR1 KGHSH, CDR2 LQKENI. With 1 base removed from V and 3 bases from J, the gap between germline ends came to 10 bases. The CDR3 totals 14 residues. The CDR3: CASSPRDTNYEQYF. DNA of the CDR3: TGTGCCAGCTCACCACGGGACACCAACTACGAGCAGTACTTC. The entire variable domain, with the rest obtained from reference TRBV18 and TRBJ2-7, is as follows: NAGVMQNPRHLVRRRGQEARLRCSPMKGHSHVYWYRQLPEEGLKFMVYLQKENIIDESGMPKERFSAEFPKEGPSILRIQQVVRGDSAAYFCASSPRDTNYEQYFGPGTRLTVT.

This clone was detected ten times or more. CDR3 loop: CSVAGGAANTEAFF. As DNA, the CDR3 is TGCAGCGTTGCGGGGGGGGCGGCGAACACTGAAGCTTTCTTT. The chain has TRBV29-1 and TRBJ1-1; weak D call: TRBD1 (6 bases). V lost 4 bases, J lost 1 base, and 13 bases lay in between. This CDR3 has 14 amino acids. Germline V gene lookup returns CDR1 SQVTM and CDR2 ANQGSEA.

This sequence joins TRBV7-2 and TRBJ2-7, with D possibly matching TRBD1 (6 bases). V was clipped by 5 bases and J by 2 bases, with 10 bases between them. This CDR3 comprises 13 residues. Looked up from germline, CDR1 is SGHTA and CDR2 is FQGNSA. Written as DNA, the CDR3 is TGTGCCAGCAGCGTGGACAGTACCTACGAGCAGTACTTC. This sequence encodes CASSVDSTYEQYF.

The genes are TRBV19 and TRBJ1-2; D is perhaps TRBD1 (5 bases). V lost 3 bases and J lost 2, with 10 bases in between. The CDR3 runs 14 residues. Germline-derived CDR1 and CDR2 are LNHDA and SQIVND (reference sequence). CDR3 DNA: TGTGCCAGTAGTATCCGGGGGGGGAACTATGGCTACACCTTC. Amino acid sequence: CASSIRGGNYGYTF.

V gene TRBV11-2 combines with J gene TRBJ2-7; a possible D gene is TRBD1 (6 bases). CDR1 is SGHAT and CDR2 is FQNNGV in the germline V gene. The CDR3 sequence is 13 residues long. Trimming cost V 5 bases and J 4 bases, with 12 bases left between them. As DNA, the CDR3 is TGTGCCAGCAGCCTGGACAGCCTATACGAGCAGTACTTC. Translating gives CASSLDSLYEQYF.

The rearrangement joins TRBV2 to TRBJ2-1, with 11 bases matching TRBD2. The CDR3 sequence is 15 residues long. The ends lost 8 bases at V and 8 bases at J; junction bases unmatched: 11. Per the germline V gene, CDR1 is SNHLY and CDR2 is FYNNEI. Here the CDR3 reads CASFLPGLAADEQFF. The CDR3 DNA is TGTGCCAGCTTCCTCCCGGGACTAGCGGCCGATGAGCAGTTCTTC.

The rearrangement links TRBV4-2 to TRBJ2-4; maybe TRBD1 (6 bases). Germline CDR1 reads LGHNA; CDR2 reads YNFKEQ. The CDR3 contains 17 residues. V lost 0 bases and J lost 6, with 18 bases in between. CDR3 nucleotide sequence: TGTGCCAGCAGCCAAGATTCCCAACAGGGAAGGGGAAACATTCAGTACTTC. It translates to CASSQDSQQGRGNIQYF.

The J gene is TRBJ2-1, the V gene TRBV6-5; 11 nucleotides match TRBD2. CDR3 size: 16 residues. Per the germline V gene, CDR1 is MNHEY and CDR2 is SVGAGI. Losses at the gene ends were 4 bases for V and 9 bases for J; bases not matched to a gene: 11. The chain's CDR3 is CASSLLSGGGPREQFF. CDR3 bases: TGTGCCAGCAGTTTACTTAGCGGGGGGGGCCCCCGTGAGCAGTTCTTC.

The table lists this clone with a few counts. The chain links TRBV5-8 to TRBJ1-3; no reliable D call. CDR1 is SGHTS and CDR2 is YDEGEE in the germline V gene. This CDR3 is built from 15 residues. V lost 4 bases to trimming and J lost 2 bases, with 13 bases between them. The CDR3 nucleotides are TGTGCCAGCAGCAAAGACACAGCCGCTGGAAACACCATATATTTT. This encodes CASSKDTAAGNTIYF. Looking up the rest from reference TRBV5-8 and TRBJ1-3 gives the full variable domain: EAGVTQSPTHLIKTRGQQATLRCSPISGHTSVYWYQQALGLGLQFLLWYDEGEERNRGNFPPRFSGRQFPNYSSELNVNALELEDSALYLCASSKDTAAGNTIYFGEGSWLTVV.

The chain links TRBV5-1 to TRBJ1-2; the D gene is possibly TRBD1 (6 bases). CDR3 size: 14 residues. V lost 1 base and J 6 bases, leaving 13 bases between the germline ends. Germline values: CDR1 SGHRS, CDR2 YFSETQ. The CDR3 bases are TGCGCCAGCAGCTTGCTTCAGGGGACTAATGGCTACACCTTC. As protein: CASSLLQGTNGYTF.

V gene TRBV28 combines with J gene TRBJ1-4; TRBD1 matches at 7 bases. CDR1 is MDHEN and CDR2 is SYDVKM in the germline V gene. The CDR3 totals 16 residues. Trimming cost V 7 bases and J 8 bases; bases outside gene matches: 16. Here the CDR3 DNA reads TGTGCCAGCACCACTTTTGCGGGACAGTCTCTAGAAAAACTGTTTTTT. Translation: CASTTFAGQSLEKLFF.

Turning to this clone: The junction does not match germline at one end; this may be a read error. In nucleotides, the CDR3 is TGTGCCAGCGGCCTTTGGGGCCGCCTGGAGCGGTACTTC. Its translation is CASGLWGRLERYF. This chain joins TRBV27 and TRBJ2-7; possible D gene TRBD1, 5 bases. Germline lookup yields CDR1 MNHEY and CDR2 SMNVEV (reference sequence). CDR3 length: 13 residues.

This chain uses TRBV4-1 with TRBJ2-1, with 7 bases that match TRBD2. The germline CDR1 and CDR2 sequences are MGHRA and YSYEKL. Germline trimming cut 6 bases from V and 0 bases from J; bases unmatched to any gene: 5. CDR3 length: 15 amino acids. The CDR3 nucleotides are TGCGCCAGCAGTGGGGGGGGGAGCTCCTACAATGAGCAGTTCTTC. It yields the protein CASSGGGSSYNEQFF.

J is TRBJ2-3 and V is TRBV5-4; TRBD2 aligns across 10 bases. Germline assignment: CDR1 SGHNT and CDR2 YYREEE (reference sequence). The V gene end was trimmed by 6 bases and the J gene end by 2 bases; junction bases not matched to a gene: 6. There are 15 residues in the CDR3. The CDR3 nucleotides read TGTGCCAGCACCGGGACTAGCGCCTTCACAGATACGCAGTATTTT. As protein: CASTGTSAFTDTQYF.

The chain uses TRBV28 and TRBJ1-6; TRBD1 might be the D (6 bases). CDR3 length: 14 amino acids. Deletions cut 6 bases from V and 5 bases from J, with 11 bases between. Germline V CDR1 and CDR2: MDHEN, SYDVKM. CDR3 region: CASSPQGHNSPLHF. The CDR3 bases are TGTGCCAGCAGCCCACAGGGTCATAATTCACCCCTCCACTTT.

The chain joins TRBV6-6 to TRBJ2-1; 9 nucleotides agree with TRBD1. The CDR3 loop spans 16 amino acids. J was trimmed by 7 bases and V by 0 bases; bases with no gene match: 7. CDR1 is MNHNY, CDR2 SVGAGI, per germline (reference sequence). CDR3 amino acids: CASSYSGWDRENEQFF. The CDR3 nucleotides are TGTGCCAGCAGTTACTCTGGCTGGGACAGGGAGAATGAGCAGTTCTTC.

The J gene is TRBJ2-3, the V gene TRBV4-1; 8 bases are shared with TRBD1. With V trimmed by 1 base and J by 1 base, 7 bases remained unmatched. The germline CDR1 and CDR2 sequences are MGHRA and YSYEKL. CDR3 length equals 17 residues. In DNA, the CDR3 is TGCGCCAGCAGCCAAGCACCGACAGGGGTCGGCACAGATACGCAGTATTTT. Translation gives CASSQAPTGVGTDTQYF.

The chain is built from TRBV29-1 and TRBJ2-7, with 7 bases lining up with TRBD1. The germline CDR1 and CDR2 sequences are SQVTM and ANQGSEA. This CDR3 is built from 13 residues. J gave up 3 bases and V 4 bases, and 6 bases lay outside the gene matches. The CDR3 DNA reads TGCAGCGTTGTTATCGCAGGGGGCTACGAGCAGTACTTC. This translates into CSVVIAGGYEQYF.

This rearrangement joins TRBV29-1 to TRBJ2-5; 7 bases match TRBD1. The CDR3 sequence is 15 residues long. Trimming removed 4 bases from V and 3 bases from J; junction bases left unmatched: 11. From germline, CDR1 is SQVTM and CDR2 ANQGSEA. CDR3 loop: CSVVFLGTAEETQYF. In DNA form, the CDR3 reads TGCAGCGTTGTGTTTCTGGGGACAGCTGAAGAGACCCAGTACTTC.